The 24 T cell receptor beta chains below all came from one sample that was sequenced in a study of cytomegalovirus exposure and HLA in healthy donors. 60 Vbeta and 13 Jbeta primers were used in PCR. Using immunoSEQ multiplex PCR, the repertoire was profiled, and TCRdb retains in-frame clones only, with some absent. The sample consists of approximately 150,000 clones, around four fifths of them appearing once. The source material was PBMCs. These receptors all stem from a man aged 25 to 40 in good health and CMV-seronegative.

This clone occurred a few times. The chain combines TRBV6-5 with TRBJ2-1, with 7 bases lining up with TRBD2. This CDR3 contains 11 residues. V lost 8 bases to trimming and J lost 15 bases; unmatched junction nucleotides: 10. Germline V CDR1 and CDR2: MNHEY, SVGAGI. CDR3 in DNA: TGTGCCAGCGGCACTAGCGCCTCATCGTTCTTC. Its translation: CASGTSASSFF.

This clone was observed once. The chain links TRBV28 to TRBJ1-5; unclear D gene. The CDR3 totals 15 residues. CDR1 is MDHEN, CDR2 SYDVKM, per germline. The germline V and J ends were trimmed by 5 bases and 0 bases, with 11 bases remaining between them. In DNA form, the CDR3 reads TGTGCCAGCAGTCCCCGAGGGAATAGCAATCAGCCCCAGCATTTT. Protein sequence: CASSPRGNSNQPQHF. Full variable domain (remainder filled in from reference TRBV28 and TRBJ1-5): DVKVTQSSRYLVKRTGEKVFLECVQDMDHENMFWYRQDPGLGLRLIYFSYDVKMKEKGDIPEGYSVSREKKERFSLILESASTNQTSMYLCASSPRGNSNQPQHFGDGTRLSIL.

Of note for this clone: This same CDR3 is encoded by further DNA sequences in the sample. V is TRBV6-5 and J is TRBJ2-5; no clear D. V was pared by 0 bases and J by 5 bases, with 7 bases between. CDR1 and CDR2 from the germline V gene are MNHEY and SVGAGI. This CDR3 has 13 amino acids. As DNA, the CDR3 is TGTGCCAGCAGTTACTCTCGAGGCGAGACCCAGTACTTC. Its protein product is CASSYSRGETQYF.

The CDR3 sequence: CASSLEFTVNTGELFF. The CDR3 nucleotides read TGTGCCAGCAGCTTAGAGTTTACAGTAAACACCGGGGAGCTGTTTTTT. This chain links TRBV7-9 with TRBJ2-2; D remains unclear. Germline V gene data show CDR1 as SEHNR and CDR2 as FQNEAQ (reference sequence). The CDR3 is 16 residues long. V was shortened by 1 base and J by 2 bases, with 11 bases between the two germline ends.

This clone was detected a few times. The chain uses TRBV5-1 and TRBJ2-7, with TRBD2 matching 14 bases. CDR3 length: 19 residues. Germline CDR1 and CDR2: SGHRS and YFSETQ. J gave up 2 bases and V 4 bases, and 14 bases lay outside the gene matches. In DNA, the CDR3 is TGCGCCAGCAGCCCGGGAGGCGGGGCGGGACTAGCGGGAGCCTACGAGCAGTACTTC. Amino acids: CASSPGGGAGLAGAYEQYF.

The CDR3, as DNA: TGTGCCAGCAGTTTCCCGATCTTAGCGGGAGGGATCACAGATACGCAGTATTTT. Protein: CASSFPILAGGITDTQYF. The chain links TRBV28 to TRBJ2-3; 11 bases agree with TRBD2. CDR3 size: 18 residues. Trimming removed 3 bases from V and 2 bases from J; junction bases left unmatched: 10. Germline V gives CDR1 MDHEN, CDR2 SYDVKM.

This clone was recorded only once. The J gene is TRBJ2-2, the V gene TRBV7-6, with D uncertain. Trimming cost V 5 bases and J 5 bases, with 9 bases left between them. Germline assignment: CDR1 SGHVS and CDR2 FNYEAQ. CDR3 length: 13 amino acids. The CDR3 nucleotides are TGTGCCAGCAGCCCCAGCGCTACCGGGGAGCTGTTTTTT. Translating it yields CASSPSATGELFF.

This chain uses TRBV29-1 with TRBJ2-2; no definite D call. Trimming left V 6 bases short and J 3 bases short, with 29 bases between. The CDR3 extends over 19 amino acids. Germline V gene lookup returns CDR1 SQVTM and CDR2 ANQGSEA. Written as DNA, the CDR3 is TGCAGCGTGGAAACCCGGGTCAACTCCCCGGGTTCGTACACCGGGGAGCTGTTTTTT. Translation: CSVETRVNSPGSYTGELFF.

The V and J genes are TRBV27 and TRBJ2-2; 10 bases map to TRBD1. The ends lost 6 bases at V and 7 bases at J; junction bases unmatched: 5. The CDR3 covers 14 residues. Germline V CDR1 and CDR2: MNHEY, SMNVEV (reference sequence). CDR3 in DNA: TGTGCCAGCAGGTCCGGGACAGGGGTCGGGGAGCTGTTTTTT. Translating gives CASRSGTGVGELFF.

This clone was seen more than once but under ten times. V is TRBV4-2 and J is TRBJ1-2; tentative D call: TRBD1 (5 bases). Per the germline V gene, CDR1 is LGHNA and CDR2 is YNFKEQ. The V end was cut by 0 bases, the J end by 8 bases, with 16 bases between. The CDR3 is made up of 15 amino acids. The CDR3 sequence is CASSQDPGREVGYTF. The CDR3 bases are TGTGCCAGCAGCCAAGATCCCGGCAGGGAGGTCGGCTACACCTTC.

This chain links TRBV5-1 with TRBJ2-7; 7 nucleotides agree with TRBD1. The CDR3 sequence is 15 residues long. Germline CDR1 reads SGHRS; CDR2 reads YFSETQ. The V segment lost 1 base and the J segment 0 bases; nucleotides outside the gene matches: 4. The DNA for the CDR3 is TGCGCCAGCAGCTTGTGGGGACAGACCTCCTACGAGCAGTACTTC. Residues: CASSLWGQTSYEQYF.

J is TRBJ1-2 and V is TRBV28; tentatively, D is TRBD1 (6 bases). The CDR3 has 13 residues. V lost 4 bases and J lost 8, with 14 bases in between. Germline CDR1 MDHEN, CDR2 SYDVKM. The CDR3, as DNA: TGTGCCAGCAGTTCATACAGGGCTCAAGGCTACACCTTC. Amino acid sequence: CASSSYRAQGYTF.

The chain is built from TRBV27 and TRBJ2-2; TRBD2 matches at 9 bases. Germline lookup yields CDR1 MNHEY and CDR2 SMNVEV (reference sequence). V lost 7 bases, J lost 3 bases, and 18 bases stayed unmatched. The CDR3 sequence is 19 residues long. The CDR3 DNA follows: TGTGCCAGCACCCTAACAGGGGAGCTAGCGGGACGATACACCGGGGAGCTGTTTTTT. It encodes CASTLTGELAGRYTGELFF.

This clone turned up a few times. V is TRBV30 and J is TRBJ1-1; possibly TRBD1 for D (5 bases). Per the germline V gene, CDR1 is GTSNPN and CDR2 is SVGIG (reference sequence). There are 18 residues in the CDR3. The V end was cut by 0 bases, the J end by 2 bases, with 22 bases between. The DNA of the CDR3 is TGTGCCTGGAGTGTAAATCGGGTCGGAAGGGGAACTAACACTGAAGCTTTCTTT. It yields the protein CAWSVNRVGRGTNTEAFF.

The V call is TRBV7-9, the J call TRBJ1-1; 7 positions match TRBD1. Germline loops: CDR1 SEHNR, CDR2 FQNEAQ (reference sequence). This CDR3 is 15 amino acids long. V gave up 5 bases and J gave up 0 bases; unmatched junction bases: 6. CDR3 nucleotide sequence: TGTGCCAGCAGCCAACGGACAGGCATGAACACTGAAGCTTTCTTT. It codes for CASSQRTGMNTEAFF.

The CDR3 bases are TGCGCCAGCAGTGAGTCCACAGGGAACACTGAAGCTTTCTTT. This codes for CASSESTGNTEAFF. The chain recombines TRBV10-1 with TRBJ1-1, with a weak D call TRBD1 (5 bases). Trimming removed 0 bases from V and 1 base from J, with 6 bases in between. The CDR3 runs 14 residues. The V gene's germline CDR1 is WNHNN and CDR2 SYGVQD (reference sequence).

The V gene is TRBV18, the J gene TRBJ1-1; D gene unclear. Trimming cost V 3 bases and J 1 base, with 6 bases left between them. CDR3 length: 13 amino acids. The germline V gene encodes CDR1 KGHSH and CDR2 LQKENI. DNA for the CDR3: TGTGCCAGCTCACCTGGAGCGAACACTGAAGCTTTCTTT. This codes for CASSPGANTEAFF.

V and J are TRBV30 and TRBJ1-1; D uncertain. With 1 base removed from V and 5 bases from J, the gap between germline ends came to 5 bases. This CDR3 region has 11 residues. CDR1 is GTSNPN, CDR2 SVGIG, per germline (reference sequence). CDR3 loop: CAWSDLTEAFF. CDR3 DNA sequence: TGTGCCTGGAGTGATTTAACTGAAGCTTTCTTT.

The V and J genes are TRBV28 and TRBJ2-7; possibly TRBD1 for D (5 bases). Per the germline V gene, CDR1 is MDHEN and CDR2 is SYDVKM. CDR3 length equals 12 residues. Trimming pared 1 base from V and 5 bases from J, leaving 6 bases between. The chain's CDR3 is CASSLSGNEQYF. For the CDR3, the DNA is TGTGCCAGCAGTTTATCAGGGAACGAGCAGTACTTC.

The rearrangement links TRBV21-1 to TRBJ2-5; TRBD2, the D gene given by the table, was not confirmed from the DNA. TRBV21-1 is deemed a pseudogene. The CDR3 covers 16 residues. The CDR3 bases are TGTGCCAGCAGCAAATGCCCGGGAAGCCTTCGGGGAGGTCAGTACTTC. Translating gives CASSKCPGSLRGGQYF.

As for this clone: The sample has other DNA sequences that encode this CDR3 too. This chain connects TRBV7-2 to TRBJ2-7, with a tentative D call TRBD2 (6 bases). Germline CDR1 SGHTA, CDR2 FQGNSA. V was cut by 1 base and J by 2 bases, with 9 bases left in between. The CDR3 totals 14 residues. CDR3 DNA: TGTGCCAGCAGCTTAGAGGCGGGAACCTACGAGCAGTACTTC. It specifies CASSLEAGTYEQYF. Full variable domain (outside the CDR3, taken from reference TRBV7-2 and TRBJ2-7): GAGVSQSPSNKVTEKGKDVELRCDPISGHTALYWYRQSLGQGLEFLIYFQGNSAPDKSGLPSDRFSAERTGGSVSTLTIQRTQQEDSAVYLCASSLEAGTYEQYFGPGTRLTVT.

The CDR3 DNA sequence: TGCGCCAGCAGTGCTCATCAGGATGGCTACGAGCAGTACTTC. This gives the protein CASSAHQDGYEQYF. This chain joins TRBV10-2 and TRBJ2-7; no definite D call. The CDR3 has 14 amino acids. V was trimmed by 4 bases and J by 3 bases, leaving 13 bases between them. Per the germline V gene, CDR1 is WSHSY and CDR2 is SAAADI.

The rearrangement joins TRBV19 to TRBJ1-1; D uncertain. V shed 6 bases and J shed 4 bases, with 12 bases lying between them. The CDR3 has 13 residues. Germline-derived CDR1 and CDR2 are LNHDA and SQIVND (reference sequence). The CDR3 DNA reads TGTGCCAGTAGCCTCGAGGGCGGCACTGAAGCTTTCTTT. Encoded protein: CASSLEGGTEAFF. The whole variable domain, remainder taken from reference TRBV19 and TRBJ1-1, is DGGITQSPKYLFRKEGQNVTLSCEQNLNHDAMYWYRQDPGQGLRLIYYSQIVNDFQKGDIAEGYSVSREKKESFPLTVTSAQKNPTAFYLCASSLEGGTEAFFGQGTRLTVV.

This chain links TRBV9 with TRBJ2-7, with 8 bases matching TRBD2. The junction had 9 bases not matched to a gene; V was cut back by 0 bases and J by 4 bases. This CDR3 region has 16 residues. Germline loops: CDR1 SGDLS, CDR2 YYNGEE. The CDR3 bases are TGTGCCAGCAGCGTAGTCCAGCGGGGCGGGAGGTACGAGCAGTACTTC. Residues: CASSVVQRGGRYEQYF.